These T cell receptor beta chains were read from a single sample in a study of T cells expressing NK-cell markers. Reanalyzing the 5' RACE reads, TCRdb keeps one entry per CDR3 protein, without DNA. In all, the sample yields 500,000 to 700,000 distinct CDR3 sequences. Sequences were obtained from blood T cells: a sorted CD56 or NKG2C T cell subset, CD4+ or CD8+ T cells, or bulk PBMC T cells (not recorded which). The receptors here all came from a man between 18 and 29 years old in good health. CDR3s include the opening cysteine and the closing phenylalanine or tryptophan. The order of the fields is V gene, J gene, CDR3 protein.

v_call: TRBV12-3/TRBV12-4; j_call: TRBJ1-1; cdr3_aa: CASSFFRFNEAFF
v_call: TRBV7-6; j_call: TRBJ1-1; cdr3_aa: CASSLGPKAFF
v_call: TRBV12-3/TRBV12-4; j_call: TRBJ2-1; cdr3_aa: CASSFSRPQFF
v_call: TRBV27; j_call: TRBJ2-7; cdr3_aa: CASSLRQSPTSYLYEQYF
v_call: TRBV7-8; j_call: TRBJ2-7; cdr3_aa: CASSEAGGPLWEQYF
v_call: TRBV7-9; j_call: TRBJ2-2; cdr3_aa: CASGGQGSTGELFF
v_call: TRBV7-8; j_call: TRBJ2-3; cdr3_aa: CASSLARSVWRESEDTQYF
v_call: TRBV4-1; j_call: TRBJ2-5; cdr3_aa: CASSGGATRAQYF
v_call: TRBV15; j_call: TRBJ1-1; cdr3_aa: CATSRDSRANTEAFF
v_call: TRBV24-1; j_call: TRBJ2-3; cdr3_aa: CATGDIADTQYF
v_call: TRBV10-3; j_call: TRBJ2-7; cdr3_aa: CATRTSGSYEQYF
v_call: TRBV5-1; j_call: TRBJ2-3; cdr3_aa: CASSFGSGTSTDTQYF
v_call: TRBV20-1; j_call: TRBJ2-5; cdr3_aa: CGLAAAKTQYF
v_call: TRBV5-1; j_call: TRBJ2-6; cdr3_aa: CASSSWTGITSGANVLTF
v_call: TRBV6-5; j_call: TRBJ2-7; cdr3_aa: CASSGPTLTTGEQYF
v_call: TRBV7-8; j_call: TRBJ1-5; cdr3_aa: CASSLDLLRQGIYQPQHF
v_call: TRBV6-2/TRBV6-3; j_call: TRBJ1-2; cdr3_aa: CASSYSTGGYTF
v_call: TRBV29-1; j_call: TRBJ2-3; cdr3_aa: CSGSFSGDTQYF
v_call: TRBV5-1; j_call: TRBJ2-7; cdr3_aa: CASSDTSSSGEQYF
v_call: TRBV6-2/TRBV6-3; j_call: TRBJ2-4; cdr3_aa: CASSYSPGLAGVTAKNIQYF
v_call: TRBV5-1; j_call: TRBJ2-3; cdr3_aa: CASSIVTGVIDTQYF
v_call: TRBV12-3/TRBV12-4; j_call: TRBJ2-3; cdr3_aa: CASSFRDSLISDTQYF
v_call: TRBV6-1; j_call: TRBJ2-3; cdr3_aa: CASIAGGSEDTQYF
v_call: TRBV7-2; j_call: TRBJ2-1; cdr3_aa: CASTPFLLASSYNEQFF
v_call: TRBV9; j_call: TRBJ2-1; cdr3_aa: CASSVVDRGLNEQFF
v_call: TRBV20-1; j_call: TRBJ2-7; cdr3_aa: CSAPDRAGYEQYF
v_call: TRBV5-1; j_call: TRBJ2-3; cdr3_aa: CASCETQREVADTQYF
v_call: TRBV20-1; j_call: TRBJ2-1; cdr3_aa: CSADETSGSSYNEQFF
v_call: TRBV20-1; j_call: TRBJ2-1; cdr3_aa: CSAQEDRPIYNEQFF
v_call: TRBV25-1; j_call: TRBJ2-5; cdr3_aa: CASSDPRLAGGPKYF
v_call: TRBV18; j_call: TRBJ2-3; cdr3_aa: CASSRTVGQSSTDTQYF
v_call: TRBV30; j_call: TRBJ2-7; cdr3_aa: CAWNRVPFREQYF
v_call: TRBV6-2/TRBV6-3; j_call: TRBJ2-7; cdr3_aa: CASRRTLDWSKQYF
v_call: TRBV3-1; j_call: TRBJ2-5; cdr3_aa: CASSQPLGVSETQYF
v_call: TRBV7-8; j_call: TRBJ1-1; cdr3_aa: CASSRMETANTEAFF
v_call: TRBV5-1; j_call: TRBJ2-1; cdr3_aa: CASRDGTTHNEQFF
v_call: TRBV20-1; j_call: TRBJ2-1; cdr3_aa: CSAPRGGLATFNEQFF